This is a list of T cell receptor beta chains from one sample in a study of T-cell reconstitution after alpha-beta-depleted transplantation in children. MiXCR, applied by TCRdb to the PCR reads, yields one record per CDR3 protein. The sample yields a few hundred thousand distinct CDR3 sequences, roughly 14% seen once. The sequencing here drew on PBMCs, taken from the stem cell graft. Source of these receptors: a human donor who donated a stem cell graft to a child with Fanconi anemia. Each CDR3 is given without its conserved first and last residue. The D gene is left open where the match is weak.

cdr3_aa | j_call | v_call | d_call
ASSQDIAGGAVEQF | TRBJ2-1 | TRBV3-1 | TRBD2
ASSQESEYNEQF | TRBJ2-1 | TRBV4-3 | NA
ASGSIETQY | TRBJ2-5 | TRBV12-5 | NA
SARPRGETQY | TRBJ2-5 | TRBV20-1 | NA
ASSLAGGSHQPQH | TRBJ1-5 | TRBV7-9 | NA
APCRWVPRDTQY | TRBJ2-3 | TRBV21-1 | NA
ASSSRGGADTQY | TRBJ2-3 | TRBV12-3/TRBV12-4 | NA
SVETGLGAQH | TRBJ1-5 | TRBV29-1 | TRBD1
AISESALTEAF | TRBJ1-1 | TRBV10-3 | NA
ASSLSSRGEETQY | TRBJ2-5 | TRBV2 | TRBD2
ASRAGSLSGEQY | TRBJ2-7 | TRBV5-1 | NA
ASSYPVGDRDYGYT | TRBJ1-2 | TRBV6-5 | NA
ASSPGGGFHQPQH | TRBJ1-5 | TRBV12-3/TRBV12-4 | NA
ASSRFFGHLGLRGYT | TRBJ1-2 | TRBV28 | NA
ASSLGQGGGGEQF | TRBJ2-1 | TRBV7-9 | TRBD1
ASSPTQGSRTDTQY | TRBJ2-3 | TRBV11-2 | NA
ASSLPGVYEQY | TRBJ2-7 | TRBV3-1 | NA
ASSPTAGAKTQY | TRBJ2-5 | TRBV2 | NA
SAKDQVHSYEQY | TRBJ2-7 | TRBV20-1 | NA
ASSHRGQRIYEQY | TRBJ2-7 | TRBV14 | TRBD1
AISPGGSYNEQF | TRBJ2-1 | TRBV10-3 | TRBD2
ASSGSGTSSYEQY | TRBJ2-7 | TRBV2 | TRBD2
ASRGQGAAEAF | TRBJ1-1 | TRBV2 | TRBD1
ASRASMNTEAF | TRBJ1-1 | TRBV2 | NA
ASSRDQEMGNTQY | TRBJ2-3 | TRBV4-3 | NA
SVEVGGTELRNEQF | TRBJ2-1 | TRBV29-1 | NA
ASSFWATSSYEQY | TRBJ2-7 | TRBV12-3/TRBV12-4 | NA
ASSLVLGKQY | TRBJ2-7 | TRBV7-9 | NA
ASSQGGLGNTIY | TRBJ1-3 | TRBV4-3 | NA
ASSLKLGWGEAF | TRBJ1-1 | TRBV7-2 | NA
ATSRGHNSGNTIY | TRBJ1-3 | TRBV15 | NA
ASSRDIGIKNTEAF | TRBJ1-1 | TRBV4-2 | NA
ASSYSTPRAEAF | TRBJ1-1 | TRBV6-5 | NA
ASSGDPGGETTLSGNTIY | TRBJ1-3 | TRBV9 | NA
ASSSRGGRETQY | TRBJ2-5 | TRBV27 | TRBD2
ASKAGTVTEAF | TRBJ1-1 | TRBV7-9 | NA
ASSFGRMETQY | TRBJ2-5 | TRBV6-5 | TRBD2